The 17 T cell receptor beta chains below all came from one sample that was sequenced in a study of regulatory T cells in long-lasting Graves disease. Time point given: newly diagnosed GD, antithyroid drugs for less than 3 months. PBMC-extracted RNA yielded the TCR library. In building TCR beta libraries, iRepertoire HTBI primers were used together with Arm-PCR of CDR3 regions. TCRdb independently ran MiXCR on the multiplex PCR reads; one entry per CDR3 protein. Of about 210,000 distinct CDR3 sequences in the sample, around a fifth were seen once. This sample also belongs to another study, concerning T cells in Graves' hyperthyroidism and ophthalmopathy.

The sequenced sample was peripheral blood mononuclear cells (PBMCs), obtained at new diagnosis, from a patient treated with antithyroid drugs. The source of these receptors is a woman younger than 45 with Graves disease.

As to this clonotype: This may be a read error: a much more frequent sequence differs by one nucleotide. The chain combines TRBV6-5 with TRBJ1-5; weak D call: TRBD1 (6 bases). V dropped 4 bases and J dropped 7 bases, with 20 bases sitting between them. This CDR3 is 16 amino acids long. Germline V gene sequence: CDR1 MNHEY, CDR2 SVGAGI. The CDR3 DNA is TGTGCCAGCAGTTGGTCAACAGGGTTTGAGGGGCAGCCCCAGCATTTT. Amino acids: CASSWSTGFEGQPQHF.

This clonotype has a count of ten or more. V and J are TRBV20-1 and TRBJ1-5; tentative D call: TRBD1 (5 bases). Trimming removed 3 bases at V and 5 bases at J, with 14 bases between. The CDR3 is 14 amino acids. CDR1 is DFQATT, CDR2 SNEGSKA, per germline (reference sequence). CDR3 loop: CSARAGVGDQPQHF. DNA for the CDR3: TGCAGTGCTAGGGCCGGGGTAGGGGATCAGCCCCAGCATTTT.

In its sample, this clonotype was seen many times. The gene calls are TRBV20-1 and TRBJ2-1; 13 positions agree with TRBD2. Trimming took 4 bases from V and 9 from J; bases not matched to a gene: 9. Germline assignment: CDR1 DFQATT and CDR2 SNEGSKA (reference sequence). This CDR3 region has 15 residues. The CDR3 region is CSAKTSGRVIGEQFF. The CDR3, as DNA: TGCAGTGCTAAAACTAGCGGGAGGGTCATCGGTGAGCAGTTCTTC.

This clonotype was seen many times. This chain joins TRBV30 and TRBJ1-6, with D perhaps matching TRBD1 (6 bases). CDR1 and CDR2 (germline): GTSNPN, SVGIG (reference sequence). V dropped 3 bases and J dropped 5 bases, with 8 bases sitting between them. This CDR3 contains 13 residues. The CDR3 loop reads CAWRTGNNSPLHF. The CDR3 DNA follows: TGTGCCTGGAGGACAGGAAATAATTCACCCCTCCACTTT. Using reference TRBV30 and TRBJ1-6 for the parts outside the CDR3, the full variable domain is SQTIHQWPATLVQPVGSPLSLECTVEGTSNPNLYWYRQAAGRGLQLLFYSVGIGQISSEVPQNLSASRPQDRQFILSSKKLLLSDSGFYLCAWRTGNNSPLHFGNGTRLTVT.

This clonotype was observed a handful of times. The V call is TRBV25-1, the J call TRBJ2-7; TRBD1 aligns across 9 bases. Germline lookup yields CDR1 MGHDK and CDR2 SYGVNS. The V and J ends lost 3 bases and 4 bases, in that order; junction bases with no gene match: 10. The CDR3 contains 16 residues. CDR3 residues: CASSDPQGAPGYEQYF. CDR3 in DNA: TGTGCCAGCAGTGACCCACAGGGGGCCCCGGGGTACGAGCAGTACTTC.

Many counts were recorded for this clonotype. The genes are TRBV28 and TRBJ1-4; D possibly corresponds to TRBD1 (6 bases). The CDR3 totals 15 residues. CDR1 is MDHEN, CDR2 SYDVKM, per germline. Deletions cut 7 bases from V and 4 bases from J, with 16 bases between. The CDR3, as DNA: TGTGCCAGCACCATAGGGGGACGGGGTAATGAAAAACTGTTTTTT. This encodes CASTIGGRGNEKLFF.

This clonotype showed up many times. The J gene is TRBJ2-5, the V gene TRBV2; TRBD2 agrees at 8 bases. The CDR3 sequence is 16 residues long. J gave up 2 bases and V 6 bases, and 11 bases lay outside the gene matches. CDR1 SNHLY and CDR2 FYNNEI come from the germline V gene. The CDR3 sequence: CASRPPLRGGQETQYF. The CDR3 DNA is TGTGCCAGCAGACCCCCGCTTCGGGGGGGGCAAGAGACCCAGTACTTC.

This clonotype was picked up many times. The chain employs TRBV2 and TRBJ1-6; D is uncertain. Germline values: CDR1 SNHLY, CDR2 FYNNEI. CDR3 size: 13 residues. Trimming took 0 bases from V and 7 from J, leaving 4 bases between them. The CDR3 coding sequence is TGTGCCAGCAGTGAAGCTGAGAATTCACCCCTCCACTTT. This sequence encodes CASSEAENSPLHF.

This rearrangement joins TRBV7-8 to TRBJ1-6, with 8 bases that match TRBD1. There are 18 residues in the CDR3. Germline V gene lookup returns CDR1 SGHVS and CDR2 FQNEAQ. Germline trimming cut 1 base from V and 9 bases from J; bases unmatched to any gene: 14. In DNA form, the CDR3 reads TGTGCCAGCAGCTTAGAGGACAGGGTCATCGGACGAGTTTCACCCCTCCACTTT. Protein sequence: CASSLEDRVIGRVSPLHF.

This clonotype was recorded at least ten times. The rearrangement uses TRBV20-1 and TRBJ1-5, with D perhaps TRBD1 (5 bases). Germline-derived CDR1 and CDR2 are DFQATT and SNEGSKA (reference sequence). V lost 5 bases, J lost 4 bases, and 12 bases lay in between. CDR3 size: 13 residues. Here the CDR3 reads CSAFRDRNQPQHF. CDR3 DNA: TGCAGTGCTTTTCGGGACCGAAATCAGCCCCAGCATTTT.

This clonotype was detected many times. This sequence joins TRBV4-2 and TRBJ2-7, with 9 nucleotides matching TRBD2. The CDR3 is made up of 17 amino acids. V was clipped by 3 bases and J by 7 bases; unmatched bases: 16. Germline V gene sequence: CDR1 LGHNA, CDR2 YNFKEQ. CDR3 sequence reads: CASSHPLGAGGPREQYF. The CDR3 coding sequence is TGTGCCAGCAGCCATCCCCTAGGGGCGGGAGGGCCGAGAGAGCAGTACTTC.

This clonotype occurred many times. The chain is built from TRBV19 and TRBJ1-2; D remains unclear. The CDR3 is made up of 14 amino acids. V lost 1 base and J 3 bases, leaving 9 bases between the germline ends. CDR1 and CDR2 from the germline V gene are LNHDA and SQIVND (reference sequence). The CDR3 loop is CASSIVGRDYGYTF. CDR3 bases: TGTGCCAGTAGTATAGTGGGCAGAGACTATGGCTACACCTTC. Variable domain in full (rest from reference TRBV19 and TRBJ1-2): DGGITQSPKYLFRKEGQNVTLSCEQNLNHDAMYWYRQDPGQGLRLIYYSQIVNDFQKGDIAEGYSVSREKKESFPLTVTSAQKNPTAFYLCASSIVGRDYGYTFGSGTRLTVV.

The chain joins TRBV7-6 to TRBJ2-7; TRBD2 matches 14 bases. Germline V gene data show CDR1 as SGHVS and CDR2 as FNYEAQ. There are 17 residues in the CDR3. Trimming removed 5 bases from V and 0 bases from J; junction bases left unmatched: 6. CDR3 sequence reads: CASSPGLAGESSYEQYF. The CDR3 DNA reads TGTGCCAGCAGCCCGGGACTAGCGGGAGAGAGCTCCTACGAGCAGTACTTC.

This clonotype was recorded many times. The gene calls are TRBV5-1 and TRBJ1-6; TRBD1 agrees at 8 bases. CDR1 and CDR2 (germline): SGHRS, YFSETQ. The V and J ends lost 4 bases and 6 bases, in that order; junction bases with no gene match: 9. The CDR3 loop spans 16 amino acids. CDR3 sequence reads: CASSNTGRGLNSPLHF. The CDR3 nucleotides are TGCGCCAGCAGCAACACGGGCAGGGGGCTTAATTCACCCCTCCACTTT.

About this clonotype itself: Possible read error: a much larger clone is one base away. The rearrangement links TRBV20-1 to TRBJ2-1; 9 bases match TRBD2. This CDR3 is built from 14 residues. Germline V gene data show CDR1 as DFQATT and CDR2 as SNEGSKA (reference sequence). The CDR3 loop reads CSASGLALYNDQFF. CDR3 in DNA: TGCAGTGCTAGTGGACTAGCGCTCTACAATGATCAGTTCTTC.

This clonotype has ten or more counts. V and J are TRBV28 and TRBJ2-7, with 12 bases lining up with TRBD1. J gave up 5 bases and V 5 bases, and 7 bases lay outside the gene matches. CDR3 length: 15 residues. Germline V gene sequence: CDR1 MDHEN, CDR2 SYDVKM. In DNA, the CDR3 is TGTGCCAGCAGTCTGACCCGGGACAGGGGGCACGAGCAGTACTTC. Residues: CASSLTRDRGHEQYF.

Ten or more counts support this clonotype. The chain employs TRBV6-1 and TRBJ2-3; no firm D call. V was pared by 8 bases and J by 0 bases, with 18 bases between. This CDR3 has 16 amino acids. The V gene's germline CDR1 is MNHNS and CDR2 SASEGT. CDR3: CASQPAGLTSTDTQYF. The DNA for the CDR3 is TGTGCCAGCCAACCCGCAGGATTGACTAGCACAGATACGCAGTATTTT.